A single sample is the source of the 2 T cell receptor beta chains below, sequenced in a study of Graves' ophthalmopathy and Graves' hyperthyroidism. Using RNA transcripts, the TCR beta CDR3 regions were amplified. RT-PCR in the first round used HTBI primers; a second-round multiplex PCR followed. One entry per CDR3 protein results from TCRdb running MiXCR on the multiplex PCR reads. The sample lists a few hundred thousand distinct CDR3 sequences, about a sixth seen once, with approximately 2.4% in the top ten. Sequencing input: peripheral blood. These receptors originate from an adult woman with stable Graves' hyperthyroidism.

The chain has TRBV3-1 and TRBJ1-1; D gene uncertain. The CDR3 has 12 residues. Germline CDR1 and CDR2: LGHDT and YNNKEL (reference sequence). DNA for the CDR3: TGTGCTGTCTCCCGCGGGAGCACTGAAGCTTTCTTT. Translated: CAVSRGSTEAFF.

This clonotype was seen many times. The chain combines TRBV7-2 with TRBJ1-3; weak D call: TRBD1 (5 bases). V gave up 3 bases and J gave up 2 bases, with 8 bases separating them. The CDR3 covers 14 residues. Germline CDR1 SGHTA, CDR2 FQGNSA. Here the CDR3 DNA reads TGTGCCAGCAGCTTGGACACGGCTGGAAACACCATATATTTT. Encoded protein: CASSLDTAGNTIYF.